This T cell receptor (beta chain) was identified in a study of OX40 agonist ivuxolimab in advanced cancers. With regard to this clone: What it binds is unknown.

This CDR3 contains 14 residues. V dropped 4 bases and J dropped 6 bases, with 13 bases sitting between them. Germline V CDR1 and CDR2: SGDLS, YYNGEE. Generated by immunoSEQ multiplex PCR, the TCRdb table keeps only in-frame clones and is missing some. The sample includes roughly 48,000 clones, 75% to 80% of them seen just once. General study points: CD8+ T cells were the subset that, on average, had more expanded clones than CD4+.

The chain uses TRBV9 and TRBJ2-2, with D possibly being TRBD1 (5 bases). The sample in question was CD4+ or CD8+ T cells sorted from blood, obtained in a trial of the OX40 agonist ivuxolimab. The origin of this receptor is an adult with an advanced solid tumor such as melanoma, head and neck, liver or kidney cancer. CDR3 amino acids: CASSPRGLPGELFF. The CDR3 DNA reads as TGTGCCAGCAGCCCTAGGGGCCTGCCCGGGGAGCTGTTTTTT.